Included here is one TCR beta chain sequence, with context. Sequenced by immunoSEQ multiplex PCR; TCRdb stores in-frame clones only, minus some. The sample comprises about 60,000 clones, around nine tenths of which are singletons, and approximately 0.99% rests with the top ten. The entry originates in a study of OX40 agonist ivuxolimab in advanced cancers. After removal of 6 bases from V and 2 bases from J, the junction contained 5 bases not matched to a gene. The CDR3 is 14 amino acids. Germline V CDR1 and CDR2: SGHTA, FQGTGA. The sequencing used CD4+ or CD8+ T cells sorted from blood, collected in a trial of the OX40 agonist ivuxolimab. The chain links TRBV7-3 to TRBJ2-7; 9 bases align to TRBD1. The TCR comes from an adult with an advanced solid tumor such as melanoma, head and neck, liver or kidney cancer. CDR3 in DNA: TGTGCCAGCAGTCCAGGGACAGGGACCTACGAGCAGTACTTC. This sequence encodes CASSPGTGTYEQYF. Supplemented by reference TRBV7-3 and TRBJ2-7, the full variable domain reads GAGVSQTPSNKVTEKGKYVELRCDPISGHTALYWYRQSLGQGPEFLIYFQGTGAADDSGLPNDRFFAVRPEGSVSTLKIQRTERGDSAVYLCASSPGTGTYEQYFGPGTRLTVT.